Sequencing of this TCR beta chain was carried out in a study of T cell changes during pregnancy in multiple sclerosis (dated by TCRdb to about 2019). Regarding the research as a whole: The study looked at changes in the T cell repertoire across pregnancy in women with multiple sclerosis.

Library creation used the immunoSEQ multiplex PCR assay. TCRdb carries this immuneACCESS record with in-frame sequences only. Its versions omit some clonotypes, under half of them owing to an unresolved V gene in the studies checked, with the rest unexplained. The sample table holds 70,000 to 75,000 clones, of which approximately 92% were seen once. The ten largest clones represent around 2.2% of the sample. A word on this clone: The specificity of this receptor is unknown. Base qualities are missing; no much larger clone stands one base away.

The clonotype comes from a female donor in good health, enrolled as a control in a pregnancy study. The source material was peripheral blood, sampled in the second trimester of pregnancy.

Here is the DNA: TGTGCCAGCAGCTTGGCGGGGACAAGCCACTACACTGAAGCTTTCTTT. This translates into CASSLAGTSHYTEAFF. This chain joins TRBV5-6 to TRBJ1-1, with TRBD1 as a weak D call on 6 bases. The junction carries 15 bases between V and J, which are trimmed by 0 bases and 3 bases respectively. Inclusive of the bounding cysteine and phenylalanine, the CDR3 is 16 residues long. The read is trimmed to its CDR3 DNA, 48 bases read in frame from base 1. CDR1 and CDR2 were assigned from the germline V gene as SGHDT and YYEEEE.